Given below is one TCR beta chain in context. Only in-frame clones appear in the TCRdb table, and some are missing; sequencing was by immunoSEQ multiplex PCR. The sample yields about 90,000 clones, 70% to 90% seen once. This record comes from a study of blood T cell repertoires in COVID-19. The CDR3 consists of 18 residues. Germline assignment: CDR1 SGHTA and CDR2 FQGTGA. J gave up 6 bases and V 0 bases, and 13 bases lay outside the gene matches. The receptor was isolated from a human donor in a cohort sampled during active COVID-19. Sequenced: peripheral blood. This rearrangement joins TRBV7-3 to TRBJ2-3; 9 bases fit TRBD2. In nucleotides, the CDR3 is TGTGCCAGCAGCTTAACTGGTGCCCCGGGACTAGCATCTGATACGCAGTATTTT. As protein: CASSLTGAPGLASDTQYF.